The rows below give T cell receptor beta chains drawn from one sample of a study of T cell responses to AZD1222 COVID-19 vaccine. The repertoire was sequenced with immunoSEQ multiplex PCR; TCRdb's copy has only in-frame clones and lacks some. The repertoire holds around 88,000 clones, around 85% seen once, with roughly 7.7% in the top ten. The sample was peripheral blood, taken on day 0 of AZD1222 vaccination. The source is an adult in good health. CDR3s include the opening cysteine and the closing phenylalanine or tryptophan. Each record gives: D gene, J gene, V gene, clone size, CDR3 protein, CDR3 DNA. The D gene is left open where the match is weak. Clone size is given for some rows only: seen once, a few or many times, or a class if the clone is expanded.

>NA|TRBJ1-3|TRBV5-1|NA
CASSLDTRTSGNTIYF
TGCGCCAGCAGCTTGGATACGCGGACCTCTGGAAACACCATATATTTT
>NA|TRBJ1-5|TRBV4-2|NA
CASSVRANGNQPQHF
TGTGCCAGCAGCGTCCGGGCCAATGGCAATCAGCCCCAGCATTTT
>NA|TRBJ1-6|TRBV6-5|once
CASSPRKAPLHF
TGTGCCAGCAGTCCCCGGAAGGCACCCCTCCACTTT
>NA|TRBJ1-6|TRBV7-9|NA
CASTLEAYSPLHF
TGTGCCAGCACATTAGAGGCTTATTCACCCCTCCACTTT
>NA|TRBJ2-3|TRBV4-2|NA
CASSQVLGDTQYF
TGTGCCAGCAGCCAAGTGCTAGGGGATACGCAGTATTTT
>NA|TRBJ1-1|TRBV18|NA
CASSDQRTEAFF
TGTGCCAGCTCGGACCAGAGGACTGAAGCTTTCTTT
>TRBD1|TRBJ1-3|TRBV7-8|NA
CASSFGTGYTGNTIYF
TGTGCCAGCAGCTTCGGGACAGGGTACACTGGAAACACCATATATTTT
>NA|TRBJ2-1|TRBV6-5|NA
CASSYSRTVNYNEQFF
TGTGCCAGCAGTTACTCGAGGACAGTCAACTACAATGAGCAGTTCTTC
>NA|TRBJ2-1|TRBV24-1|NA
CATSDWGEQFF
TGTGCCACCAGTGATTGGGGTGAGCAGTTCTTC
>NA|TRBJ1-4|TRBV28|NA
CGAGPTNEKLFF
TGTGGGGCGGGGCCAACTAATGAAAAACTGTTTTTT
>TRBD2|TRBJ2-1|TRBV28|NA
CASSRGLAGEGEQFF
TGTGCCAGCAGCCGGGGACTAGCGGGAGAGGGTGAGCAGTTCTTC
>TRBD2|TRBJ2-7|TRBV14|NA
CASSQKPGLAGGFRNEQYF
TGTGCCAGCAGCCAGAAGCCGGGACTAGCGGGGGGGTTTCGTAACGAGCAGTACTTC
>NA|TRBJ1-3|TRBV3-1/TRBV3-2|NA
CASSQVGGWRTIYF
TGTGCCAGCAGCCAAGTGGGGGGATGGCGCACCATATATTTT
>NA|TRBJ2-7|TRBV28|NA
CASSSANYEQYF
TGTGCCAGCAGTTCGGCCAATTACGAGCAGTACTTC
>NA|TRBJ1-5|TRBV28|NA
CASSSPRGGRQPQHF
TGTGCCAGCAGTTCCCCCCGCGGGGGCAGGCAGCCCCAGCATTTT
>NA|TRBJ1-5|TRBV28|few
CASSYLQGAQPQHF
TGTGCCAGCAGTTACCTACAGGGAGCTCAGCCCCAGCATTTT
>NA|TRBJ2-1|TRBV28|few
CASRALWGTDNEQFF
TGTGCCAGCAGGGCCCTCTGGGGGACTGACAATGAGCAGTTCTTC
>NA|TRBJ2-1|TRBV5-1|NA
CASSLGSGGPRSEQFF
TGCGCCAGCAGCTTGGGGTCCGGGGGGCCTCGGTCTGAGCAGTTCTTC
>NA|TRBJ1-1|TRBV19|NA
CASSVTGPGTEAFF
TGTGCCAGTAGTGTCACAGGGCCGGGCACTGAAGCTTTCTTT
>TRBD2|TRBJ2-5|TRBV4-1|once
CASSQKPLAGGTIQETQYF
TGCGCCAGCAGCCAAAAACCCTTAGCGGGGGGAACCATCCAAGAGACCCAGTACTTC
>NA|TRBJ1-3|TRBV30|NA
CAWSMRGSGNTIYF
TGTGCCTGGAGTATGAGGGGGTCTGGAAACACCATATATTTT
>NA|TRBJ1-1|TRBV27|NA
CASSLSGQTNTEAFF
TGTGCCAGCAGTTTATCCGGCCAAACGAACACTGAAGCTTTCTTT
>TRBD1|TRBJ2-7|TRBV7-2|NA
CASSLGGTGGYEQYF
TGTGCCAGCAGCTTAGGCGGGACAGGGGGTTACGAGCAGTACTTC
>NA|TRBJ1-1|TRBV19|NA
CASSGHRNTEAFF
TGTGCCAGTTCGGGACACCGGAACACTGAAGCTTTCTTT
>NA|TRBJ1-1|TRBV10-3|NA
CAITGTLNTEAFF
TGTGCCATCACCGGGACCCTGAACACTGAAGCTTTCTTT
>NA|TRBJ2-1|TRBV6-5|few
CASSYSRTYNEQFF
TGTGCCAGCAGTTACTCCAGAACTTACAATGAGCAGTTCTTC
>TRBD2|TRBJ2-3|TRBV9|NA
CASSELAGGSTDTQYF
TGTGCCAGCAGCGAGCTAGCGGGAGGGTCGACAGATACGCAGTATTTT
>NA|TRBJ2-2|TRBV19|once
CASRWGSTGELFF
TGTGCCAGTAGGTGGGGTTCCACCGGGGAGCTGTTTTTT
>NA|TRBJ1-2|TRBV27|NA
CASSLSPPGPNYGYTF
TGTGCCAGCAGTTTATCTCCCCCGGGTCCCAACTATGGCTACACCTTC
>TRBD1|TRBJ1-2|TRBV11-2|NA
CASSPGTGVRGYTF
TGTGCCAGCAGCCCCGGGACAGGGGTCCGCGGCTACACCTTC
>TRBD1|TRBJ1-4|TRBV23-1|NA
CASSQSIQGGTGEKLFF
TGCGCCAGCAGTCAATCGATTCAGGGGGGGACTGGTGAAAAACTGTTTTTT
>NA|TRBJ2-1|TRBV7-8|NA
CASSYGRRGNEQFF
TGTGCCAGCAGCTACGGCCGCCGGGGGAATGAGCAGTTCTTC
>NA|TRBJ2-7|TRBV30|NA
CAWSVGRLSTYEQYF
TGTGCCTGGAGTGTGGGCCGCTTGAGCACCTACGAGCAGTACTTC
>TRBD2|TRBJ2-7|TRBV11-2|NA
CASSSTSGGLSYEQYF
TGTGCCAGCAGCTCAACTAGCGGGGGCCTCTCCTACGAGCAGTACTTC
>TRBD1|TRBJ2-2|TRBV19|NA
CASRGTGNTGELFF
TGTGCCAGTAGGGGGACAGGGAACACCGGGGAGCTGTTTTTT
>NA|TRBJ1-1|TRBV6-5|NA
CASSYLGQGGTEAFF
TGTGCCAGCAGTTACTTGGGACAAGGAGGCACTGAAGCTTTCTTT
>NA|TRBJ2-1|TRBV3-1/TRBV3-2|NA
CASSLGIAANYNEQFF
TGTGCCAGCAGCCTTGGAATAGCGGCCAACTACAATGAGCAGTTCTTC
>NA|TRBJ1-3|TRBV10-3|NA
CASRGASGNTIYF
TGTGCCAGCAGGGGCGCCTCTGGAAACACCATATATTTT
>NA|TRBJ2-3|TRBV18|NA
CASSPPGPRDTQYF
TGTGCCAGCTCACCGCCGGGACCAAGGGATACGCAGTATTTT
>NA|TRBJ2-3|TRBV7-2|once
CASSLALGGGTDTQYF
TGTGCCAGCAGCTTAGCCTTGGGGGGAGGCACAGATACGCAGTATTTT
>NA|TRBJ1-1|TRBV12-5|NA
CASGLGVGTEAFF
TGTGCTAGTGGTTTGGGGGTGGGCACTGAAGCTTTCTTT
>NA|TRBJ1-1|TRBV28|NA
CASSPLYTEAFF
TGTGCCAGCAGTCCTCTGTACACTGAAGCTTTCTTT
>NA|TRBJ1-5|TRBV6-5|NA
CAIADIHSNQPQHF
TGTGCCATCGCCGACATACATAGCAATCAGCCCCAGCATTTT
>NA|TRBJ2-7|TRBV3-1/TRBV3-2|few
CASSQVRARPSYSYEQYF
TGTGCCAGCAGCCAAGTCCGGGCCAGGCCTTCTTATTCCTACGAGCAGTACTTC
>NA|TRBJ1-3|TRBV11-2|NA
CASSTMTTGISGNTIYF
TGTGCCAGCAGCACCATGACAACTGGTATCTCTGGAAACACCATATATTTT
>TRBD1|TRBJ1-2|TRBV19|NA
CASSTTGARGYTF
TGTGCCAGTAGCACGACAGGGGCCCGGGGCTACACCTTC
>NA|TRBJ2-3|TRBV27|NA
CASSPGDTQYF
TGTGCCAGCAGCCCAGGCGATACGCAGTATTTT
>TRBD1|TRBJ1-5|TRBV19|NA
CASSRQGASNNQPQHF
TGTGCCAGTAGCAGACAGGGGGCAAGTAACAATCAGCCCCAGCATTTT
>NA|TRBJ1-1|TRBV5-1|few
CASSLAGQSNTEAFF
TGCGCCAGCAGCCTGGCGGGGCAGTCGAACACTGAAGCTTTCTTT